The 15 T cell receptor beta chains presented below share a single source sample, sequenced in a study of beta chain features in type 1 diabetes. All of the isolated RNA was reverse transcribed, so expressed TCRB transcripts were sequenced. The table came from immunoSEQ multiplex PCR; TCRdb's copy has only in-frame clones and leaves some out. The table shows about 330,000 clones, with about 11% occurring only once. The sample comprised naive CD4+ T cells from blood. The receptors originated from a woman under 40 in good health.

This clone appeared many times. Here the CDR3 reads CASSQPRTTRSYNEQFF. DNA for the CDR3: TGCGCCAGCAGTCAACCTCGGACAACCCGCTCCTACAATGAGCAGTTCTTC. The chain has TRBV23-1 and TRBJ2-1; TRBD1 might be the D (5 bases). TRBV23-1 is an ORF for which the function is uncertain. There are 17 residues in the CDR3. V lost 2 bases to trimming and J lost 0 bases, with 14 bases between them.

A few counts support this clone. The chain carries TRBV2 and TRBJ2-7, with TRBD1 identical over 9 bases. The CDR3 loop spans 14 amino acids. V shed 8 bases, J shed 4 bases, and the junction held 9 bases outside the gene matches. Germline CDR1 and CDR2: SNHLY and FYNNEI. The CDR3 DNA is TGTGCCAGCCAACCTCCGGGACAGGGATACGAGCAGTACTTC. It specifies CASQPPGQGYEQYF.

This chain uses TRBV5-6 with TRBJ2-5; 9 positions agree with TRBD2. The germline gives CDR1 SGHDT, CDR2 YYEEEE. The CDR3 covers 14 residues. J lost 4 bases, V lost 9 bases, and 10 bases had no gene match. CDR3 sequence: CATRGLAGRETQYF. CDR3 bases: TGTGCCACAAGGGGGCTAGCGGGAAGAGAGACCCAGTACTTC.

In this sample, this clone turned up a few times. This chain uses TRBV9 with TRBJ2-2, with a tentative D call TRBD2 (6 bases). Germline V gene sequence: CDR1 SGDLS, CDR2 YYNGEE. The CDR3 sequence is 17 residues long. The V end was cut by 4 bases, the J end by 2 bases, with 18 bases between. The CDR3 region has the DNA TGTGCCAGCAGCCCTCACCGGGGGTCCGTCAACACCGGGGAGCTGTTTTTT. Encoded protein: CASSPHRGSVNTGELFF.

The V call is TRBV27, the J call TRBJ2-7; 11 bases are a match to TRBD1. The junction had 5 bases not matched to a gene; V was cut back by 4 bases and J by 3 bases. The CDR3 contains 15 residues. Germline CDR1 MNHEY, CDR2 SMNVEV (reference sequence). CDR3 DNA: TGTGCCAGCAGTTCCCCGGGACAGGGGGTCTACGAGCAGTACTTC. Translation gives CASSSPGQGVYEQYF.

The chain has TRBV5-4 and TRBJ2-7, with 9 bases fitting TRBD2. Unmatched junction bases numbered 6, after V lost 0 bases and J lost 5 bases. Per the germline V gene, CDR1 is SGHNT and CDR2 is YYREEE (reference sequence). This CDR3 has 15 residues. Written as DNA, the CDR3 is TGTGCCAGCAGCTTGGTCGGAGCGGGAGGCCACGAGCAGTACTTC. Protein: CASSLVGAGGHEQYF. The whole variable domain, filled in from reference TRBV5-4 and TRBJ2-7, reads ETGVTQSPTHLIKTRGQQVTLRCSSQSGHNTVSWYQQALGQGPQFIFQYYREEENGRGNFPPRFSGLQFPNYSSELNVNALELDDSALYLCASSLVGAGGHEQYFGPGTRLTVT.

This clone was counted between two and nine times. The chain joins TRBV4-1 to TRBJ2-7; D might be TRBD2 (5 bases). The germline gives CDR1 MGHRA, CDR2 YSYEKL. V was pared by 4 bases and J by 3 bases, with 16 bases between. This CDR3 is 15 amino acids long. In DNA form, the CDR3 reads TGCGCCAGCAGCCCCCTTCCGGGAACCCTCTACGAGCAGTACTTC. Residues: CASSPLPGTLYEQYF.

V and J are TRBV5-6 and TRBJ2-3; D perhaps matches TRBD2 (6 bases). This CDR3 is built from 16 residues. Looked up from germline, CDR1 is SGHDT and CDR2 is YYEEEE. The germline V and J ends were trimmed by 1 base and 4 bases, with 16 bases remaining between them. The CDR3 spells CASSLLLGGSADTQYF. The CDR3 DNA is TGTGCCAGCAGCTTGTTACTGGGAGGATCAGCAGATACGCAGTATTTT.

This clone has only a few counts. The genes are TRBV14 and TRBJ2-1, with 8 bases identical to TRBD2. The CDR3 length is 17 residues. V lost 5 bases to trimming and J lost 9 bases; unmatched junction nucleotides: 18. Germline V CDR1 and CDR2: SGHDN, FVKESK. This CDR3 reads CASSFLRGSGVNSEQFF. CDR3 nucleotide sequence: TGTGCCAGCAGCTTCCTCCGTGGTAGCGGGGTGAATTCTGAGCAGTTCTTC.

This rearrangement joins TRBV29-1 to TRBJ1-2, with TRBD1 matching 11 bases. The ends lost 6 bases at V and 5 bases at J; junction bases unmatched: 17. The CDR3 has 17 residues. CDR1 and CDR2 from the germline V gene are SQVTM and ANQGSEA. The CDR3 region has the DNA TGCAGCGTCCGACCCCGCGGGAGGGACAGGGGGAATTATGGCTACACCTTC. Its protein is CSVRPRGRDRGNYGYTF.

The DNA of the CDR3 is TGTGCCAGCAGCTTACGTACTAGGAGTACGGAGACCCAGTACTTC. This sequence encodes CASSLRTRSTETQYF. The chain carries TRBV7-9 and TRBJ2-5; TRBD2 might be the D (5 bases). The CDR3 sequence is 15 residues long. The V and J ends lost 2 bases and 5 bases respectively, with 15 bases between them. The V gene's germline CDR1 is SEHNR and CDR2 FQNEAQ (reference sequence).

This clone has only a few counts. This rearrangement joins TRBV18 to TRBJ2-1; possibly TRBD1 for D (7 bases). CDR3 length: 14 residues. Germline CDR1 is KGHSH and CDR2 is LQKENI. V was cut by 3 bases and J by 5 bases, with 11 bases left in between. The CDR3, as DNA: TGTGCCAGCTCACCCGACAGGGAGGACAATGAGCAGTTCTTC. Amino acid sequence: CASSPDREDNEQFF.

This sequence joins TRBV12-5 and TRBJ1-2; a weak D match, TRBD1 (5 bases). V shed 2 bases and J shed 4 bases, with 5 bases lying between them. The CDR3 length is 12 residues. Germline V gene data show CDR1 as LGHNT and CDR2 as FRNRAP. CDR3 in DNA: TGTGCTAGTGGTTTGCAGGGCTATGGCTACACCTTC. Encoded protein: CASGLQGYGYTF.

This clone was detected a few times. This chain uses TRBV5-1 with TRBJ2-2, with 9 bases that match TRBD1. This CDR3 has 13 amino acids. The ends lost 6 bases at V and 5 bases at J; junction bases unmatched: 2. The germline gives CDR1 SGHRS, CDR2 YFSETQ. CDR3 sequence (DNA): TGCGCCAGCACGACAGGGGGGACCGGGGAGCTGTTTTTT. It is translated as CASTTGGTGELFF.

This clone was observed a handful of times. The CDR3 loop reads CASIPAGGSTEAFF. CDR3 DNA: TGTGCCAGCATCCCGGCGGGGGGAAGCACTGAAGCTTTCTTT. The chain links TRBV6-6 to TRBJ1-1; a weak D match, TRBD1 (5 bases). V was clipped by 7 bases and J by 4 bases, with 16 bases between them. From germline, CDR1 is MNHNY and CDR2 SVGAGI (reference sequence). This CDR3 spans 14 amino acids.